This TCR beta chain stems from a study of patients and donors after allogeneic stem cell transplantation. In TCRdb, the RT-PCR reads were re-called with MiXCR into one record per CDR3 protein. Of about 89,000 distinct CDR3 sequences listed, around 48% are singletons. CDR1 is SGHRS and CDR2 is YFSETQ in the germline V gene. Trimming cost V 4 bases and J 0 bases; bases outside gene matches: 8. The CDR3 consists of 16 residues. J is TRBJ2-3 and V is TRBV5-1; 7 nucleotides match TRBD1. This receptor was identified in a human donor who was either an allogeneic HSCT recipient or a stem cell or donor lymphocyte infusion donor (not recorded which). It is not recorded whose cells these are; they may come from a transplant donor. Sequences were obtained from blood, either unsorted or a sorted T cell fraction (not recorded which). The CDR3 DNA follows: TGCGCCAGCAGCCGGGTGGGACAGCCCAGCACAGATACGCAGTATTTT. Residues: CASSRVGQPSTDTQYF.